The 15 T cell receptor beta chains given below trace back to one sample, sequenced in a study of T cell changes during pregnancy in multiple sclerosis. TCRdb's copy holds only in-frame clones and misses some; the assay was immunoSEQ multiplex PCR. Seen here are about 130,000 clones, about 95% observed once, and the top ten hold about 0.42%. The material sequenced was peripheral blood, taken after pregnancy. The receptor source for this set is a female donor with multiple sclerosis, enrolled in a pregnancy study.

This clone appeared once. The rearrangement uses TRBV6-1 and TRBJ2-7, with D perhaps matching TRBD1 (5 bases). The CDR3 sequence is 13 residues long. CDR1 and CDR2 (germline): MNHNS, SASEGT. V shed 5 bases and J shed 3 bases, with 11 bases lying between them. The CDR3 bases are TGTGCCAGCAGTCCGCGGACACTCTACGAGCAGTACTTC. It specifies CASSPRTLYEQYF.

The CDR3: CASSVGGVQPQHF. The DNA of the CDR3 is TGTGCCAGCAGCGTAGGGGGGGTCCAGCCCCAGCATTTT. The rearrangement links TRBV9 to TRBJ1-5; maybe TRBD1 (5 bases). Trimming pared 0 bases from V and 7 bases from J, leaving 8 bases between. CDR1 is SGDLS and CDR2 is YYNGEE in the germline V gene. This CDR3 region has 13 residues.

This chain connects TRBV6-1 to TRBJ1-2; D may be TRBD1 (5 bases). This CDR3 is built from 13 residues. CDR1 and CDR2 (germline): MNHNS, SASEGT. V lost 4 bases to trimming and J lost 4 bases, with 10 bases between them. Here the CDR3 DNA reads TGTGCCAGCAGTGGACAGCGACTCTATGGCTACACCTTC. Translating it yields CASSGQRLYGYTF.

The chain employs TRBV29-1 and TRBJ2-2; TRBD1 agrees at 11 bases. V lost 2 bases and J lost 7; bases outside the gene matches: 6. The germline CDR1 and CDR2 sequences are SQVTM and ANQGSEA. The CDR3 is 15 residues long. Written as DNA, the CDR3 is TGCAGCGTTGAATTGGACAGGGGGCGAAGCGGGGAGCTGTTTTTT. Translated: CSVELDRGRSGELFF.

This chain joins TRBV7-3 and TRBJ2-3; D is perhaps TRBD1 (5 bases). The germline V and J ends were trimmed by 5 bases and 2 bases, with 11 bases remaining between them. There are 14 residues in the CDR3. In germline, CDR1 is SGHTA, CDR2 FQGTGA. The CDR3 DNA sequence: TGTGCCAGCAGCCCCGGACACATCACAGATACGCAGTATTTT. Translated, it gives CASSPGHITDTQYF.

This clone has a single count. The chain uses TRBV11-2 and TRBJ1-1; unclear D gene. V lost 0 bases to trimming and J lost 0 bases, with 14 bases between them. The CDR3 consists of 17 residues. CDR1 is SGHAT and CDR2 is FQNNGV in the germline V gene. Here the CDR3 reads CASSLEWGGFLNTEAFF. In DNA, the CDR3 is TGTGCCAGCAGCTTAGAATGGGGAGGCTTTTTGAACACTGAAGCTTTCTTT.

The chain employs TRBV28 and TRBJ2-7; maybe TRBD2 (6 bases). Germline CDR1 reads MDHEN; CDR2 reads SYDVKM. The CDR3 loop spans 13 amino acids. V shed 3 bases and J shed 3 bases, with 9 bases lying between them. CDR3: CASSLLDYYEQYF. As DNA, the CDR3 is TGTGCCAGCAGTTTGCTGGACTACTACGAGCAGTACTTC.

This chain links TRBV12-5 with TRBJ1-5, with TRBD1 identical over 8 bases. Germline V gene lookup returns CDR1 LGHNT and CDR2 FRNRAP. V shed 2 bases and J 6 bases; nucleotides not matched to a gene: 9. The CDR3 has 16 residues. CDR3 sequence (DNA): TGTGCTAGTGGTTTGAGGGTCACAGGGGGTTTTCAGCCCCAGCATTTT. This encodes CASGLRVTGGFQPQHF.

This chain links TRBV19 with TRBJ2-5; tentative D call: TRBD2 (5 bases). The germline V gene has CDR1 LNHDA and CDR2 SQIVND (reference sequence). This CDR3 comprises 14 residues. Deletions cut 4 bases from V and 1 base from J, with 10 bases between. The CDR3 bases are TGTGCCAGTAGTAAAACTAGTTCCCAAGAGACCCAGTACTTC. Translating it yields CASSKTSSQETQYF.

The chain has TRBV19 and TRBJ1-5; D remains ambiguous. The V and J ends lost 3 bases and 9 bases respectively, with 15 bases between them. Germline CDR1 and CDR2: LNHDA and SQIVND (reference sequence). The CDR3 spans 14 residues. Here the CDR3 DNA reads TGTGCCAGTAGTATGAGGGCAGCTATAGTGCCCCAGCATTTT. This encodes CASSMRAAIVPQHF.

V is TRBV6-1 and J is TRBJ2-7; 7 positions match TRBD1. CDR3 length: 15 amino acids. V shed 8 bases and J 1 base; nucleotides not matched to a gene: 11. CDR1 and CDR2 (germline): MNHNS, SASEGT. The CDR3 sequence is CASSGRGLPSYEQYF. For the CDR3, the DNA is TGTGCCAGCTCGGGAAGGGGGCTGCCTTCCTACGAGCAGTACTTC.

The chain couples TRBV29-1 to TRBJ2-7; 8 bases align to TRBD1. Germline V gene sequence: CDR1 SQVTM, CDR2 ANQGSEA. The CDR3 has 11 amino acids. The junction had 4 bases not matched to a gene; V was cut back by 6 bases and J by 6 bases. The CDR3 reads CSVLTGVEQYF. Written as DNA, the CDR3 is TGCAGCGTCCTGACAGGGGTCGAGCAGTACTTC.

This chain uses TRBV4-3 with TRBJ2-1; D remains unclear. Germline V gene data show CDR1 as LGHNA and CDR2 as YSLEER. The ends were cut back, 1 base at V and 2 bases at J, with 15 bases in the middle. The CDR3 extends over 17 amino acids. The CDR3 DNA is TGCGCCAGCAGCCAAGTTGCTGCGCTTGAGACCTACAATGAGCAGTTCTTC. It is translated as CASSQVAALETYNEQFF.

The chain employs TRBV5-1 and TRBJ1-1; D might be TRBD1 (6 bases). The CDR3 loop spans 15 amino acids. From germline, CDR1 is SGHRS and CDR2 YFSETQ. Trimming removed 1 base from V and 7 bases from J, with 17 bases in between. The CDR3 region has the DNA TGCGCCAGCAGCTTGCCGTCGGACAGTTCGGGTGAAGCTTTCTTT. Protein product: CASSLPSDSSGEAFF.

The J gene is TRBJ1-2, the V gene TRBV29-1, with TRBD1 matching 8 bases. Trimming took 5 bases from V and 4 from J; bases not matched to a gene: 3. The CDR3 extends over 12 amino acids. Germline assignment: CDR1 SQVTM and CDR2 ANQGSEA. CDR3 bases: TGCAGCGTTTTTGGACAGGGCTATGGCTACACCTTC. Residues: CSVFGQGYGYTF.